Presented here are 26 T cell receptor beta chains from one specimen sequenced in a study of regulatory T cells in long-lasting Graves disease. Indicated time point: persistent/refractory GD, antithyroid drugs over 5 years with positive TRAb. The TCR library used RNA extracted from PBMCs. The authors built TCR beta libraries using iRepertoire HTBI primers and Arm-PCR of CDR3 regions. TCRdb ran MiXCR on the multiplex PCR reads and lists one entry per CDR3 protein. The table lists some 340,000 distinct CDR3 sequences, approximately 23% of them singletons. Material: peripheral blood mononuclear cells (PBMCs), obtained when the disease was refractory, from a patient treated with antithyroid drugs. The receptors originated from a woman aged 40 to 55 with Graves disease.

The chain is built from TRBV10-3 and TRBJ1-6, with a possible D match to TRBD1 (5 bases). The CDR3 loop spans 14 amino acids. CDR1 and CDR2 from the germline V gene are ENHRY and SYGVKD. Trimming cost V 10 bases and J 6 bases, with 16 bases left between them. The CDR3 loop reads CASTEGASNSPLHF. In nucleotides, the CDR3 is TGTGCCAGTACCGAAGGGGCGAGTAATTCACCCCTCCACTTT.

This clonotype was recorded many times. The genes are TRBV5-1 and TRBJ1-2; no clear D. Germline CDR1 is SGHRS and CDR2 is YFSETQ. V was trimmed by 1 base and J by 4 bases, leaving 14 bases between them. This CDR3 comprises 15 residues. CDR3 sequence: CASSLTVGVIYGYTF. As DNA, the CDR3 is TGCGCCAGCAGCTTGACCGTCGGGGTTATCTATGGCTACACCTTC.

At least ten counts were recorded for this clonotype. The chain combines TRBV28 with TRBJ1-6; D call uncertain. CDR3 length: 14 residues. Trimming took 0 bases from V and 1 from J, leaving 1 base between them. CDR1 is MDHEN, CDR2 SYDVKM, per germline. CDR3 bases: TGTGCCAGCAGTTTATGGTCCTATAATTCACCCCTCCACTTT. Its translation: CASSLWSYNSPLHF. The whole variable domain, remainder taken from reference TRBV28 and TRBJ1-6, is DVKVTQSSRYLVKRTGEKVFLECVQDMDHENMFWYRQDPGLGLRLIYFSYDVKMKEKGDIPEGYSVSREKKERFSLILESASTNQTSMYLCASSLWSYNSPLHFGNGTRLTVT.

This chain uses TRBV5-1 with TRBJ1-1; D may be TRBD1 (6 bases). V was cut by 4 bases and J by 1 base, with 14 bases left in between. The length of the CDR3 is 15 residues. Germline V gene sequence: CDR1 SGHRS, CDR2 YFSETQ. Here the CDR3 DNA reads TGCGCCAGCAGCACTCTACAGGGACCGAACACTGAAGCTTTCTTT. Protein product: CASSTLQGPNTEAFF.

CDR3 DNA: TGCAGTGCTAGAGATCTACTGACTAGCGGAGACACAGATACGCAGTATTTT. It is translated as CSARDLLTSGDTDTQYF. The chain carries TRBV20-1 and TRBJ2-3; the match to TRBD2 covers 9 bases. Germline trimming cut 0 bases from V and 2 bases from J; bases unmatched to any gene: 9. Looked up from germline, CDR1 is DFQATT and CDR2 is SNEGSKA (reference sequence). The CDR3 is 17 residues long.

The CDR3 DNA sequence: TGCAGCGGTACTAGCGGAGACGAGACCCAGTACTTC. It encodes CSGTSGDETQYF. J is TRBJ2-5 and V is TRBV29-1, with 8 bases identical to TRBD2. Germline lookup yields CDR1 SQVTM and CDR2 ANQGSEA. This CDR3 comprises 12 residues. Trimming cost V 7 bases and J 5 bases; bases outside gene matches: 6.

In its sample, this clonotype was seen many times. DNA of the CDR3: TGTGCCAGCAGTTTAACCCCACCCCGGACCGTCTTTAATTCACCCCTCCACTTT. Its protein product is CASSLTPPRTVFNSPLHF. The rearrangement links TRBV28 to TRBJ1-6; no definite D call. Trimming took 2 bases from V and 6 from J, leaving 20 bases between them. The germline V gene has CDR1 MDHEN and CDR2 SYDVKM. The CDR3 length is 18 residues.

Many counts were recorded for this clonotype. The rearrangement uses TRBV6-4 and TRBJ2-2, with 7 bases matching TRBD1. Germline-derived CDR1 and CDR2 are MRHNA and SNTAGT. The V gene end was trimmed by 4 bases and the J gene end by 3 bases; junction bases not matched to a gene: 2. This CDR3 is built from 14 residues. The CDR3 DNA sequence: TGTGCCAGCAGTGTCGGGACAGACACCGGGGAGCTGTTTTTT. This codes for CASSVGTDTGELFF.

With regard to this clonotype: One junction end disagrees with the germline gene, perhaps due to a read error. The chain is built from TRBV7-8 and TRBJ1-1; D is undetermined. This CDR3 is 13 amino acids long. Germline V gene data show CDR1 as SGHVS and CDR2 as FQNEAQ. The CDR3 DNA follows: TGTGCCAGCAGCTTAATCGGGAACATTGAAGCTTTCTTT. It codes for CASSLIGNIEAFF.

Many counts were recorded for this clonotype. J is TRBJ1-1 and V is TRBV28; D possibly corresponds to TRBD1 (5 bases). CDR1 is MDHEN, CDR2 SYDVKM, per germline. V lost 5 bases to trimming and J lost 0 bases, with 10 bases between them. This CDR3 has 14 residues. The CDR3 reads CASSRQSMNTEAFF. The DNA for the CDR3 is TGTGCCAGCAGTCGACAGAGTATGAACACTGAAGCTTTCTTT.

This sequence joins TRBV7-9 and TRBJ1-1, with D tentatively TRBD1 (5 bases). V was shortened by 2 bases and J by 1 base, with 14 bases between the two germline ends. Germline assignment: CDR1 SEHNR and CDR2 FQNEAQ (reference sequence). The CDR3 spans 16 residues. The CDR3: CASSLSASGGNTEAFF. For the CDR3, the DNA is TGTGCCAGCAGCTTAAGCGCTTCGGGGGGGAACACTGAAGCTTTCTTT.

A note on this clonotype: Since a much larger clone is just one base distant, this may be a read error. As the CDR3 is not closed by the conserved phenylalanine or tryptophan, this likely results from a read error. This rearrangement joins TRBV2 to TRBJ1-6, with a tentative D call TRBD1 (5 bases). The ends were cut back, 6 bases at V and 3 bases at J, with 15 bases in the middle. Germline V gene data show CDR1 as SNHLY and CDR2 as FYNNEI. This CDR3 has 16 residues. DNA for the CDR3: TGTGCCAGCAGGCTCGTACAGGCGATCTATAATTCACCCCTCCACCTT. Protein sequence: CASRLVQAIYNSPLHL.

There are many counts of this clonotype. CDR3 loop: CASMAGVGSYEQYF. DNA for the CDR3: TGTGCCAGCATGGCGGGGGTTGGCTCCTACGAGCAGTACTTC. V and J are TRBV2 and TRBJ2-7; 7 positions agree with TRBD2. From germline, CDR1 is SNHLY and CDR2 FYNNEI. The V and J ends lost 7 bases and 0 bases, in that order; junction bases with no gene match: 6. The CDR3 runs to 14 residues.

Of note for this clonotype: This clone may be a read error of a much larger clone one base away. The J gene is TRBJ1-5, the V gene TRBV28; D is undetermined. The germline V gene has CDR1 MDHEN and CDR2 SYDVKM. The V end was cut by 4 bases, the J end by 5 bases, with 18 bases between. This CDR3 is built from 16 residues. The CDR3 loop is CASSSPTKVSDQPQHF. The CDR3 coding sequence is TGTGCCAGCAGTTCCCCGACGAAGGTGAGCGATCAGCCCCAGCATTTT.

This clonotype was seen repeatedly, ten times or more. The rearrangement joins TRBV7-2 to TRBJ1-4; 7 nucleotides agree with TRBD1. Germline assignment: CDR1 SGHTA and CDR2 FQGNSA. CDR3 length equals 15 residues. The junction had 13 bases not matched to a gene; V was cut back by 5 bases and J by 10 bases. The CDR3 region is CASSLLRDSRSKLFF. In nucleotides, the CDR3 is TGTGCCAGCAGCCTCCTCCGGGACAGCCGGTCAAAACTGTTTTTT.

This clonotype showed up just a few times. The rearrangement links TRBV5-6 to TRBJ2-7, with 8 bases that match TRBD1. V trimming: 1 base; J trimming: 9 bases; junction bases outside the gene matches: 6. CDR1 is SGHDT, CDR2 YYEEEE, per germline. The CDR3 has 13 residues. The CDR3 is CASSLFRGLGQYF. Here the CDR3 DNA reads TGTGCCAGCAGCTTGTTCAGGGGGCTCGGGCAGTACTTC.

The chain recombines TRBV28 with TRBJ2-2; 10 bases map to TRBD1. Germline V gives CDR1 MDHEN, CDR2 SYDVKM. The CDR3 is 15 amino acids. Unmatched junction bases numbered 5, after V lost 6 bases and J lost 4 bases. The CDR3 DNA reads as TGTGCCAGCAGGGACAGGGGGACCCTCACCGGGGAGCTGTTTTTT. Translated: CASRDRGTLTGELFF. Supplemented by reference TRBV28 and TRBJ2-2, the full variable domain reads DVKVTQSSRYLVKRTGEKVFLECVQDMDHENMFWYRQDPGLGLRLIYFSYDVKMKEKGDIPEGYSVSREKKERFSLILESASTNQTSMYLCASRDRGTLTGELFFGEGSRLTVL.

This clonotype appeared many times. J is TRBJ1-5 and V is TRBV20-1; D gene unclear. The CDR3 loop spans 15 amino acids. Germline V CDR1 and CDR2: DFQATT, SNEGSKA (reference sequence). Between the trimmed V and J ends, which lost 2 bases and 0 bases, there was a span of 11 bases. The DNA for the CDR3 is TGCAGTGCTAGACCTGACCAGTATAGCAATCAGCCCCAGCATTTT. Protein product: CSARPDQYSNQPQHF.

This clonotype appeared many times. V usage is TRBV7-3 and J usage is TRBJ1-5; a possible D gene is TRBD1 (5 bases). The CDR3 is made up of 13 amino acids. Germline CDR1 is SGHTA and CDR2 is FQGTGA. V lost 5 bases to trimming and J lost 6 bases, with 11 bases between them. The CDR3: CASSHDSAQPQHF. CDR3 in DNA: TGTGCCAGCAGCCACGACAGTGCTCAGCCCCAGCATTTT.

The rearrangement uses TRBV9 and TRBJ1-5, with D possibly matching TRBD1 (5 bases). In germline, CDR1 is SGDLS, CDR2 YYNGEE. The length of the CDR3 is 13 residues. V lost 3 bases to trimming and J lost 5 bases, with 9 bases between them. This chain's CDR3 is CASSALGDQPQHF. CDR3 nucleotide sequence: TGTGCCAGCAGCGCTCTAGGGGATCAGCCCCAGCATTTT.

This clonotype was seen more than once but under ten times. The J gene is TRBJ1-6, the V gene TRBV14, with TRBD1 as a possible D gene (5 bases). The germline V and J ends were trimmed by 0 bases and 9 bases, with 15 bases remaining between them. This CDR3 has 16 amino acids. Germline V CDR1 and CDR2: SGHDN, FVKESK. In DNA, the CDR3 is TGTGCCAGCAGCCAAGATCGAACGATAAGGGGTTCACCCCTCCACTTT. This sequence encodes CASSQDRTIRGSPLHF.

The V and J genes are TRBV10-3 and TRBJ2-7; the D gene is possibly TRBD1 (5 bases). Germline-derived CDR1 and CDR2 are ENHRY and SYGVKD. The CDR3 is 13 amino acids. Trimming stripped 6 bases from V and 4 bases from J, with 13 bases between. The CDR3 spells CAIRAGNAYEQYF. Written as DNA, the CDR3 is TGTGCCATCAGGGCAGGGAACGCGTACGAGCAGTACTTC.

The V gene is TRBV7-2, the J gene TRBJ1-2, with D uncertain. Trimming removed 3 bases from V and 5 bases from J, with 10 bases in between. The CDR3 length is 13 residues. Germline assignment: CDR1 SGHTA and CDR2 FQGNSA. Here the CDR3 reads CASSFKTAYGYTF. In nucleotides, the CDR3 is TGTGCCAGCAGCTTTAAGACTGCTTATGGCTACACCTTC.

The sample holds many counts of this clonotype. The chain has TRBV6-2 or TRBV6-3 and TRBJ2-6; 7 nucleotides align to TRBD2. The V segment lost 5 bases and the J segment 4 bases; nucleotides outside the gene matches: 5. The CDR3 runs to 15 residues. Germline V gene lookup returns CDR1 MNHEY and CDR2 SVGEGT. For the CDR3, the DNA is TGTGCCAGCAGTGGGAGGGTGGTCGGGGCCAACGTCCTGACTTTC. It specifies CASSGRVVGANVLTF.

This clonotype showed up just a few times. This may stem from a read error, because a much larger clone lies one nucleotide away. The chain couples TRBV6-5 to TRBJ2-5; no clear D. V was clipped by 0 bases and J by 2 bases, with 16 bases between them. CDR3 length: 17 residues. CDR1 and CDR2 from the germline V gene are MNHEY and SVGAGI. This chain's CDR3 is CASSYSPFVLSQETQYF. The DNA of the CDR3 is TGTGCCAGCAGTTACTCGCCTTTCGTTCTCTCTCAAGAGACCCAGTACTTC.

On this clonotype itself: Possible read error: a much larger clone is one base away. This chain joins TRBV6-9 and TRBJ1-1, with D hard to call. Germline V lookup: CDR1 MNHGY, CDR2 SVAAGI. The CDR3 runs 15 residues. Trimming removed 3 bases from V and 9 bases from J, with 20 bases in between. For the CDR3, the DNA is TGTGCCAGCAGTTACAGCCATCCTGTGACGGTGAAAGCTTTCTTT. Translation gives CASSYSHPVTVKAFF.